The 10 T cell receptor beta chains below come from one sample, sequenced in a study of breast tumors, draining lymph nodes, adjacent tissues. Breast cancer patients provided tissue from their axillary draining lymph nodes. TCRdb analysed the multiplex PCR reads with MiXCR anew, one entry per CDR3 protein. The sample carries 200,000 or so distinct CDR3 sequences, approximately 33% recorded once. The sample taken for sequencing was axillary lymph node tissue. The receptor source for this set is a female donor with breast cancer. Some clones in this sample may be carry-over from other donors' samples.

The chain carries TRBV18 and TRBJ1-3; no definite D call. The germline gives CDR1 KGHSH, CDR2 LQKENI. The ends were cut back, 1 base at V and 2 bases at J, with 9 bases in the middle. The CDR3 sequence is 15 residues long. The CDR3 sequence: CASSPLEAAGNTIYF. The CDR3 bases are TGTGCCAGCTCACCACTAGAAGCCGCTGGAAACACCATATATTTT. The full variable domain, its missing parts supplied by reference TRBV18 and TRBJ1-3, is NAGVMQNPRHLVRRRGQEARLRCSPMKGHSHVYWYRQLPEEGLKFMVYLQKENIIDESGMPKERFSAEFPKEGPSILRIQQVVRGDSAAYFCASSPLEAAGNTIYFGEGSWLTVV.

This clonotype has a count of ten or more. This chain links TRBV10-3 with TRBJ1-5; D gene unclear. V was clipped by 3 bases and J by 5 bases, with 11 bases between them. The CDR3 loop spans 14 amino acids. CDR1 is ENHRY, CDR2 SYGVKD, per germline. The CDR3 protein is CAISERQVDQPQHF. Here the CDR3 DNA reads TGTGCCATCAGTGAAAGGCAGGTGGATCAGCCCCAGCATTTT.

The chain uses TRBV20-1 and TRBJ1-4; TRBD1 matches at 9 bases. Germline V gene sequence: CDR1 DFQATT, CDR2 SNEGSKA (reference sequence). The CDR3 is 14 amino acids. Trimming at V came to 1 base and at J to 8 bases, leaving 5 bases not matched to a gene. CDR3 nucleotide sequence: TGCAGTGCTAGAGCAACAGGGGGCCGGGAAAAACTGTTTTTT. This codes for CSARATGGREKLFF.

This clonotype showed up just a few times. A much larger clone is a single base away; this may be a read error. This rearrangement joins TRBV20-1 to TRBJ2-1; 11 nucleotides align to TRBD2. The CDR3 spans 14 residues. Germline CDR1 is DFQATT and CDR2 is SNEGSKA (reference sequence). The CDR3 loop is CSASGTSGYTEQFF. In nucleotides, the CDR3 is TGCAGTGCTTCCGGGACTAGCGGATACACTGAGCAGTTCTTC.

This clonotype was picked up many times. J is TRBJ2-7 and V is TRBV18, with 9 bases that match TRBD2. Germline trimming cut 2 bases from V and 6 bases from J; bases unmatched to any gene: 8. CDR3 length: 15 amino acids. Germline CDR1 KGHSH, CDR2 LQKENI. CDR3 amino acids: CASSPEASGKIEQYF. The CDR3 region has the DNA TGTGCCAGCTCACCAGAGGCTAGCGGGAAAATCGAGCAGTACTTC.

The rearrangement uses TRBV7-3 and TRBJ1-1; weak D call: TRBD1 (5 bases). Germline V gene lookup returns CDR1 SGHTA and CDR2 FQGTGA. The CDR3 is 13 residues long. The CDR3 loop is CAPRRQGNTEAFF. In DNA, the CDR3 is TGTGCTCCCCGGCGCCAGGGGAACACTGAAGCTTTCTTT.

This clonotype was found a few times. The V and J genes are TRBV12-3 or TRBV12-4 and TRBJ2-3; weak D call: TRBD2 (5 bases). V lost 6 bases and J 11 bases, leaving 21 bases between the germline ends. This CDR3 has 14 residues. CDR3 amino acids: CASSPPREPVGQYF. The DNA for the CDR3 is TGTGCCAGCAGCCCCCCCCGGGAACCGGTGGGGCAGTATTTT.

V gene TRBV29-1 combines with J gene TRBJ1-5, with 10 nucleotides matching TRBD1. Germline V gives CDR1 SQVTM, CDR2 ANQGSEA. J was trimmed by 1 base and V by 8 bases; bases with no gene match: 5. This CDR3 spans 14 amino acids. The CDR3 bases are TGCAGCCCAAAGACAGGGGGCAGCAATCAGCCCCAGCATTTT. It codes for CSPKTGGSNQPQHF.

This clonotype was recorded many times. J is TRBJ1-5 and V is TRBV25-1, with D perhaps matching TRBD1 (6 bases). The CDR3 length is 14 residues. With 1 base removed from V and 6 bases from J, the gap between germline ends came to 10 bases. Germline V CDR1 and CDR2: MGHDK, SYGVNS. CDR3 sequence reads: CASSESGVGQPQHF. The CDR3, as DNA: TGTGCCAGCAGTGAATCAGGGGTGGGTCAGCCCCAGCATTTT.

In this sample, this clonotype turned up a few times. V gene TRBV20-1 combines with J gene TRBJ1-1; TRBD1 agrees at 7 bases. Germline V gene data show CDR1 as DFQATT and CDR2 as SNEGSKA (reference sequence). V lost 3 bases to trimming and J lost 5 bases; unmatched junction nucleotides: 6. This CDR3 contains 13 residues. CDR3 region: CSASETGLTEAFF. CDR3 coding DNA: TGCAGTGCTAGCGAGACAGGGTTGACTGAAGCTTTCTTT.